What follows describes a single T cell receptor (beta chain). Repertoires were generated with immunoSEQ multiplex PCR, while TCRdb's copy carries only in-frame clones and drops some. The sample includes about 22,000 clones, approximately 89% seen only once; the top ten take 0.5% to 0.7%. This record belongs to a study of T cell changes during pregnancy in multiple sclerosis. Germline trimming cut 0 bases from V and 4 bases from J; bases unmatched to any gene: 2. The CDR3 spans 15 residues. Per germline, CDR1 SQVTM and CDR2 ANQGSEA. The input for sequencing was CD4+ T cells from peripheral blood mononuclear cells, taken after pregnancy. The clonotype originates from a female donor in good health, enrolled as a control in a pregnancy study. The chain joins TRBV29-1 to TRBJ2-1, with TRBD2 identical over 11 bases. CDR3 amino acids: CSVEETSGVYNEQFF. CDR3 bases: TGCAGCGTTGAAGAGACTAGCGGGGTATACAATGAGCAGTTCTTC.